Presented here are 10 T cell receptor beta chains from one specimen sequenced in a study of T cell responses to AZD1222 COVID-19 vaccine. Sequencing was performed with immunoSEQ multiplex PCR; in TCRdb, only in-frame clones are kept and a portion is missing. This table holds around 130,000 clones, about 90% found once. The sample here was peripheral blood, taken on day 0 of AZD1222 vaccination. These receptors originate from an adult in good health.

This chain's CDR3 is CSASGTGFSNSPLHF. CDR3 DNA: TGCAGTGCTAGTGGTACAGGATTCTCAAATTCACCCCTCCACTTT. The chain joins TRBV20-1 to TRBJ1-6; possible D gene TRBD1, 5 bases. V lost 3 bases and J 7 bases, leaving 16 bases between the germline ends. Germline loops: CDR1 DFQATT, CDR2 SNEGSKA (reference sequence). The CDR3 is made up of 15 amino acids.

This chain joins TRBV6-5 and TRBJ1-6; D is ambiguous. The V and J ends lost 7 bases and 7 bases respectively, with 17 bases between them. The germline V gene has CDR1 MNHEY and CDR2 SVGAGI. The CDR3 is made up of 15 amino acids. In DNA, the CDR3 is TGTGCCAGCACCCCCGGGCCTACACCAAATTCACCCCTCCACTTT. Its protein product is CASTPGPTPNSPLHF.

The genes are TRBV4-1 and TRBJ1-4; no definite D call. With 4 bases removed from V and 8 bases from J, the gap between germline ends came to 14 bases. CDR1 is MGHRA and CDR2 is YSYEKL in the germline V gene. This CDR3 comprises 14 residues. The CDR3 loop is CASSRAEEREKLFF. Written as DNA, the CDR3 is TGCGCCAGCAGCCGGGCCGAAGAAAGAGAAAAACTGTTTTTT.

V is TRBV3-1 (or the pseudogene TRBV3-2) and J is TRBJ1-6; 8 bases align to TRBD1. Looked up from germline, CDR1 is LGHDT and CDR2 is YNNKEL (reference sequence). The CDR3 sequence is 20 residues long. V shed 5 bases, J shed 4 bases, and the junction held 19 bases outside the gene matches. CDR3 DNA sequence: TGTGCCAGCAGCGCGAAAAGCGGACAGGGCGCCCCCCGGTATAATTCACCCCTCCACTTT. It codes for CASSAKSGQGAPRYNSPLHF.

The table lists this clone with a few counts. This rearrangement joins TRBV7-8 to TRBJ1-5, with D hard to call. V was trimmed by 1 base and J by 1 base, leaving 8 bases between them. CDR3 size: 15 residues. Germline assignment: CDR1 SGHVS and CDR2 FQNEAQ. DNA for the CDR3: TGTGCCAGCAGCTTAGAGGCGCAGAGCAATCAGCCCCAGCATTTT. Its protein product is CASSLEAQSNQPQHF.

This rearrangement joins TRBV3-1 (or the pseudogene TRBV3-2) to TRBJ2-7, with D perhaps assigned TRBD1 or TRBD2 (6 bases each). The length of the CDR3 is 12 residues. Germline V gene lookup returns CDR1 LGHDT and CDR2 YNNKEL (reference sequence). V lost 8 bases, J lost 6 bases, and 14 bases lay in between. This CDR3 reads CASRNGGREQYF. DNA of the CDR3: TGTGCCAGCCGGAATGGGGGGCGCGAGCAGTACTTC.

The V gene is TRBV7-2, the J gene TRBJ2-5, with D hard to call. CDR1 is SGHTA, CDR2 FQGNSA, per germline. The CDR3 consists of 16 residues. The ends were cut back, 2 bases at V and 5 bases at J, with 18 bases in the middle. The DNA for the CDR3 is TGTGCCAGCAGCTTATCCATTGGCCCCGCGGAGGAGACCCAGTACTTC. The encoded protein is CASSLSIGPAEETQYF. The complete variable domain, with remaining parts taken from reference TRBV7-2 and TRBJ2-5, reads GAGVSQSPSNKVTEKGKDVELRCDPISGHTALYWYRQSLGQGLEFLIYFQGNSAPDKSGLPSDRFSAERTGGSVSTLTIQRTQQEDSAVYLCASSLSIGPAEETQYFGPGTRLLVL.

The J gene is TRBJ1-5, the V gene TRBV28; D gene unclear. CDR1 and CDR2 from the germline V gene are MDHEN and SYDVKM. CDR3 length: 15 residues. The V and J ends lost 5 bases and 0 bases respectively, with 11 bases between them. The CDR3 DNA is TGTGCCAGCAGTCCATTAATAGGTAGCAATCAGCCCCAGCATTTT. It specifies CASSPLIGSNQPQHF. Full variable domain (outside the CDR3, taken from reference TRBV28 and TRBJ1-5): DVKVTQSSRYLVKRTGEKVFLECVQDMDHENMFWYRQDPGLGLRLIYFSYDVKMKEKGDIPEGYSVSREKKERFSLILESASTNQTSMYLCASSPLIGSNQPQHFGDGTRLSIL.

The chain uses TRBV5-1 and TRBJ1-6; D call uncertain. Trimming removed 0 bases from V and 10 bases from J, with 11 bases in between. The CDR3 consists of 14 residues. Germline CDR1 reads SGHRS; CDR2 reads YFSETQ. CDR3 DNA: TGCGCCAGCAGCTTGGCTGGGAGAGGATCACCCCTCCACTTT. It codes for CASSLAGRGSPLHF.

The rearrangement joins TRBV18 to TRBJ1-6; D unresolved. The CDR3 contains 15 residues. CDR1 KGHSH and CDR2 LQKENI come from the germline V gene. The ends were cut back, 4 bases at V and 0 bases at J, with 7 bases in the middle. CDR3 DNA: TGTGCCAGCTCACAAATGAGCTCCTATAATTCACCCCTCCACTTT. Amino acids: CASSQMSSYNSPLHF.